The clone carrying this TCR beta chain was detected only a few times. Antigen: not known. The data are from a study of post-analysis software for immune sequencing data. Findings and limits, study-wide: Elevated frequency relative to controls characterized four or five TRBV segments in patients, TRBV5-6, TRBV5-1 and TRBV20-1 among them.

The CDR3 length is 16 residues. V was clipped by 6 bases and J by 0 bases; unmatched bases: 8. Per germline, CDR1 MNHEY and CDR2 SVGAGI. Unique molecular identifiers were present in the TCR beta cDNA libraries. Approximately 500,000 cDNA molecules were recovered from an input of roughly 0.85 to 10 million T cells. TCRdb called the PCR reads again in MiXCR, with one record for every CDR3 protein. The sample shows approximately 660,000 distinct CDR3 sequences, 59% of them seen only once. The gene calls are TRBV6-5 and TRBJ2-1, with 7 nucleotides matching TRBD2. The source of this sequence is a girl aged 2-10 years with multiple sclerosis. Sample: blood. The CDR3 DNA reads as TGTGCCAGCAGGGGAGGGAGCGCCAGCTCCTACAATGAGCAGTTCTTC. This sequence encodes CASRGGSASSYNEQFF.